This TCR beta chain stems from a study of spatial heterogeneity in lung cancer. Germline CDR1 is SGHTA and CDR2 is FQGTGA. The CDR3 extends over 15 amino acids. The J segment lost 7 bases and the V segment lost 6 bases, leaving 11 bases of the junction unmatched. TCRdb ran MiXCR on the 5' RACE reads and lists one entry per CDR3 protein. This sample has 39,000 or so distinct CDR3 sequences, with roughly 7.4% found just once. This sample's time point: sample taken at primary tumor resection. The sample was PBMCs, taken at surgery. The sequence derives from a male donor with early-stage non-small cell lung cancer. V gene TRBV7-3 combines with J gene TRBJ2-5; 10 bases line up with TRBD1. The CDR3 reads CASSPGGTGAPTQYF. The CDR3 coding sequence is TGTGCCAGCAGTCCTGGGGGGACAGGGGCCCCGACCCAGTACTTC.